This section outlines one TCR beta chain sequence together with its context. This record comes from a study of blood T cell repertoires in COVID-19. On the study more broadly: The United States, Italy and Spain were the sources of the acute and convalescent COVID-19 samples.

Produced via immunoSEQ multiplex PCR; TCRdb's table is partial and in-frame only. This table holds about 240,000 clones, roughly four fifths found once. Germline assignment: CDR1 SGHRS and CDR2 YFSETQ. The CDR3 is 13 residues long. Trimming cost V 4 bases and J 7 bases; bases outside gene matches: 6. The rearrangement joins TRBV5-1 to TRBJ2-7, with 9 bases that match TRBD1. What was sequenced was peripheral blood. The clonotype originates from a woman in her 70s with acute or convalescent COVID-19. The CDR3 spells CASSVQGAREQYF. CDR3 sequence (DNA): TGCGCCAGCAGCGTACAGGGGGCGCGTGAGCAGTACTTC.